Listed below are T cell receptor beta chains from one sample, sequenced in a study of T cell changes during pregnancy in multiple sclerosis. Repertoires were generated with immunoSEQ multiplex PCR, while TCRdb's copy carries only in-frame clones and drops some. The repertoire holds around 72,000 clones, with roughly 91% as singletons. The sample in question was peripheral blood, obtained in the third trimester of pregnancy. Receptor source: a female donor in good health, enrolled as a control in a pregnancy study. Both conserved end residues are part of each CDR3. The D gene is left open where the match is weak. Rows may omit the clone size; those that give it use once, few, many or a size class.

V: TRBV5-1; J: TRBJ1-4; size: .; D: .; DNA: TGCGCCAGCAGCTTGGATGGGGGGGCGAGTGAAAAACTGTTTTTT; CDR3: CASSLDGGASEKLFF
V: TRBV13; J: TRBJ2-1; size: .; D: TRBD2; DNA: TGTGCCAGCAGCCGGACACTAGGGGCGGGAGGCTACAATGAGCAGTTCTTC; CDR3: CASSRTLGAGGYNEQFF
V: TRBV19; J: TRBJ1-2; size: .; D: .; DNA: TGTGCCAGTAGTAACCGGGACACCGGCTATGGCTACACCTTC; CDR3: CASSNRDTGYGYTF
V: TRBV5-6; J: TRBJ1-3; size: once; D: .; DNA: TGTGCCAGCAGCTTCAGGGAAGTTAGGGGAAACACCATATATTTT; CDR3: CASSFREVRGNTIYF
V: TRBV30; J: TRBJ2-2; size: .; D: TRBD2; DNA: TGTGCCTGGAGCGGACTAGCGGGGAACACCGGGGAGCTGTTTTTT; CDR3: CAWSGLAGNTGELFF
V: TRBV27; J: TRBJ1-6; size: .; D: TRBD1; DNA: TGTGCCAGCAGCTTCGGACAGGGAAATTCACCCCTCCACTTT; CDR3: CASSFGQGNSPLHF
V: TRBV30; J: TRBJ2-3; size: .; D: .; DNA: TGTGCCTGGACGGGAAGCACAGATACGCAGTATTTT; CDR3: CAWTGSTDTQYF
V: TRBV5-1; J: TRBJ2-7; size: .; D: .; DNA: TGCGCCAGCAGCTTGGAGCCCAGACAGAAAATCGACGAGCAGTACTTC; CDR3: CASSLEPRQKIDEQYF
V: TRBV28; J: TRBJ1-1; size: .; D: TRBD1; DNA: TGTGCCAGCATCCACCCCACAGGGGGTAAGAACACTGAAGCTTTCTTT; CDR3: CASIHPTGGKNTEAFF
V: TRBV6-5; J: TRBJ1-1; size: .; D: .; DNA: TGTGCCAGCAGTCCCTCGAGTGGGGGCAACACTGAAGCTTTCTTT; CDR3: CASSPSSGGNTEAFF
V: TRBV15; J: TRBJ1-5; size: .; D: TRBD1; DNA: TGTGCCACCAGCAGAGATCTAGGGAGCCGGACAGGTTATAATCAGCCCCAGCATTTT; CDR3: CATSRDLGSRTGYNQPQHF
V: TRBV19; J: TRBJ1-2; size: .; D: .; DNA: TGTGCCAGTAGTATTTACCAGAATACTAACTATGGCTACACCTTC; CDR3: CASSIYQNTNYGYTF
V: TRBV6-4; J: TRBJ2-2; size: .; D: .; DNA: TGTGCCAGCAGTCGGGGGAACACCGGGGAGCTGTTTTTT; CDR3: CASSRGNTGELFF
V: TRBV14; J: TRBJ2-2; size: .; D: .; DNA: TGTGCCAGCAGCCCTAAATGGAGCACCGGGGAGCTGTTTTTT; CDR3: CASSPKWSTGELFF
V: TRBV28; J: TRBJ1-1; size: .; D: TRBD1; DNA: TGTGCCAGCAGTGCCCCGACAGGGATTAACACTGAAGCTTTCTTT; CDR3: CASSAPTGINTEAFF
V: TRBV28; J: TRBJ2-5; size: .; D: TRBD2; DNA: TGTGCCAGCAGTTTAGCGGGGGGAGAGACCCAGTACTTC; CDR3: CASSLAGGETQYF
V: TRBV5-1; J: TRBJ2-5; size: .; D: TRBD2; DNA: TGCGCCAGCAGCTTGGCGGGGGGAGAAGGGAGAGAGACCCAGTACTTC; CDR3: CASSLAGGEGRETQYF
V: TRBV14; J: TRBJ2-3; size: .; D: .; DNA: TGTGCCAGCAGTCGGACCCCGAACGAGGGAGATACGCAGTATTTT; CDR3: CASSRTPNEGDTQYF
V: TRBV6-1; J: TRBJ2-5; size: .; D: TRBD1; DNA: TGTGCCAGCAGTGAGGGGGGACAGGGTGCGGAGACCCAGTACTTC; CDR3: CASSEGGQGAETQYF
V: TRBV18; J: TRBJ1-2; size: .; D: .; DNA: TGTGCCAGCTCCCCCAGAAGGGAGCAAGGCGCGGGCTACACCTTC; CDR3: CASSPRREQGAGYTF
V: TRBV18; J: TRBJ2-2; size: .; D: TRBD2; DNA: TGTGCCAGCTCACCACCGAATCTAGCGGGAGAAACCGGGGAGCTGTTTTTT; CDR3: CASSPPNLAGETGELFF
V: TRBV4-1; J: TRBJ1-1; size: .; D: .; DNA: TGCGCCAGCAGCCTAACAGGGTTGAACACTGAAGCTTTCTTT; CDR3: CASSLTGLNTEAFF
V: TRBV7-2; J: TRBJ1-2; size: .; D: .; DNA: TGTGCCAGCAGCTTAAATGCGGGGAACTATGGCTACACCTTC; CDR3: CASSLNAGNYGYTF
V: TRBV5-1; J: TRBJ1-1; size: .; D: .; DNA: TGCGCCAGCAGCTATACGGGGAGCGGGGACACTGAAGCTTTCTTT; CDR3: CASSYTGSGDTEAFF
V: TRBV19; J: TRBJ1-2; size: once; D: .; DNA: TGTGCCAGTAGTCCTCCCCGCAGGTTATATGGCTACACCTTC; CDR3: CASSPPRRLYGYTF
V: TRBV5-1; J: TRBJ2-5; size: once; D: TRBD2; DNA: TGCGCCAGCAGCGGGCTAGCGGGGGGGCAGGAGACCCAGTACTTC; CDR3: CASSGLAGGQETQYF
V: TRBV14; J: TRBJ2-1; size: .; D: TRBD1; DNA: TGTGCCAGCAGCCAAGCTTTCGGGACAGGGGGATTGAACAATGAGCAGTTCTTC; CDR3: CASSQAFGTGGLNNEQFF
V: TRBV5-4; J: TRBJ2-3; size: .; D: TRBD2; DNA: TGTGCCAGCAGCGCCGGACTAGCGGGAGGGGGAGATACGCAGTATTTT; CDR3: CASSAGLAGGGDTQYF
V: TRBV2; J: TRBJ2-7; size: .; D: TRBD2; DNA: TGTGCCGTTCGAGTTAAGGGACTAGCGAACTCCTACGAGCAGTACTTC; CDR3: CAVRVKGLANSYEQYF
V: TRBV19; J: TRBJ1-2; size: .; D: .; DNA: TGTGCCAGTAGTATCAACAGTATCTATGGCTACACCTTC; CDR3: CASSINSIYGYTF
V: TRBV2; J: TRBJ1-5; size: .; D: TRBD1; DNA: TGTGCCAGCGGGCAGGGGGGTATGGGCAATCAGCCCCAGCATTTT; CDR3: CASGQGGMGNQPQHF
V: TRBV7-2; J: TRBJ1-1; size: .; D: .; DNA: TGTGCCAGCAGCTTAGGTGGTAGGGGGAGCACTGAAGCTTTCTTT; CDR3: CASSLGGRGSTEAFF
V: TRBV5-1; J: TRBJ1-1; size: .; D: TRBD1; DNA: TGCGCCAGCAGCCAACAGGGGGACACTGAAGCTTTCTTT; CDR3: CASSQQGDTEAFF
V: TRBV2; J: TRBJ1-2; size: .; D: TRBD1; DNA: TGTGCCAGCAGATCCCGGGGACAGGGGCCGGGAGGCTACACCTTC; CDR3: CASRSRGQGPGGYTF
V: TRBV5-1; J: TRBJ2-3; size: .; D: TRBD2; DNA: TGCGCCAGCAGCTCGAGCCCGGGGGGAGATACGCAGTATTTT; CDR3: CASSSSPGGDTQYF
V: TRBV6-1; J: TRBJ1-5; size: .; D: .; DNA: TGTGCCAGCAGTGAAGAGGGGGTTGACCATTTT; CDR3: CASSEEGVDHF